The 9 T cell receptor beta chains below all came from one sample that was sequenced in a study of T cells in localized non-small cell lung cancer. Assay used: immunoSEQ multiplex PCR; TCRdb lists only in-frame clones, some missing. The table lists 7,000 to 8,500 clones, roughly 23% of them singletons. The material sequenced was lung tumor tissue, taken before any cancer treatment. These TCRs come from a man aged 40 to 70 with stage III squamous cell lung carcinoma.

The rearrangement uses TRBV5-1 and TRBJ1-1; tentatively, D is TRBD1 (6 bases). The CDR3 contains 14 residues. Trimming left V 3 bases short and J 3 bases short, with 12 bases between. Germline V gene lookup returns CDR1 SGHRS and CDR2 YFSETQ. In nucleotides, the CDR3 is TGCGCCAGCAGCTCACCACAGGGATACACTGAAGCTTTCTTT. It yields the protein CASSSPQGYTEAFF.

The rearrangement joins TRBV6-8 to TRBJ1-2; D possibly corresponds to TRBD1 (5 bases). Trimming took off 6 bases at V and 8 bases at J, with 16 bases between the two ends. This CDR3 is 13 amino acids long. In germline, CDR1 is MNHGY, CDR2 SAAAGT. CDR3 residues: CASSQDPGRGYTF. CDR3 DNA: TGTGCCAGCAGCCAAGACCCAGGGCGCGGCTACACCTTC.

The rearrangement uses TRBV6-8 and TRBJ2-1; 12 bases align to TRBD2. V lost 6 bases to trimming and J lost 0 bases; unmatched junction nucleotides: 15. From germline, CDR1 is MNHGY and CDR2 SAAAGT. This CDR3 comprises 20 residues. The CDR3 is CASSRHQLAGGPSSYNEQFF. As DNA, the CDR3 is TGTGCCAGCAGCCGACATCAACTAGCGGGGGGTCCAAGCTCCTACAATGAGCAGTTCTTC.

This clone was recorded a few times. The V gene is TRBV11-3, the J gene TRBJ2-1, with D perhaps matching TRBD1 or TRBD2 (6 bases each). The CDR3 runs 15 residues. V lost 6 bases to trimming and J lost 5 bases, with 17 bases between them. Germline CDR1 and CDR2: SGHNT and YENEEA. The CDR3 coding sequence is TGTGCCAGCAGAAGGGGGGCTCCACCCCACAATGAGCAGTTCTTC. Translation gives CASRRGAPPHNEQFF.

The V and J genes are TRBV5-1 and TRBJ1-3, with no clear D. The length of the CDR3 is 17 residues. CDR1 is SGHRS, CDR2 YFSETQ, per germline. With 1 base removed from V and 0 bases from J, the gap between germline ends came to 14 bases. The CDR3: CASSLSMGRSSGNTIYF. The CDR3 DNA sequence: TGCGCCAGCAGCTTGTCCATGGGCAGGAGCTCTGGAAACACCATATATTTT.

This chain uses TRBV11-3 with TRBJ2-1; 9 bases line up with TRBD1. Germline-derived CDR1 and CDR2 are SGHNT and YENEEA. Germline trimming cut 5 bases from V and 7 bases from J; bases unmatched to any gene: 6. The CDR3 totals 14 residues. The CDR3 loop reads CASSQGTGMNEQFF. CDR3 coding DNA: TGTGCCAGCAGCCAAGGGACAGGGATGAATGAGCAGTTCTTC.

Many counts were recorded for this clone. The CDR3 bases are TGTGCCAGCAGCTTGGATTCCCGCCCGGGGGAGACCCAGTACTTC. Amino acid sequence: CASSLDSRPGETQYF. The J gene is TRBJ2-5, the V gene TRBV11-3, with D perhaps TRBD2 (5 bases). This CDR3 contains 15 residues. CDR1 is SGHNT and CDR2 is YENEEA in the germline V gene. Trimming removed 3 bases from V and 5 bases from J, with 16 bases in between.

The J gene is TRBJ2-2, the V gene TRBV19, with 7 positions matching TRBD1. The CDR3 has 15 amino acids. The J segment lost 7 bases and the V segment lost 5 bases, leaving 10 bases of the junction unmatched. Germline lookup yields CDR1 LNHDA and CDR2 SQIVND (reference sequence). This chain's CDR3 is CASSPRDSDGGELFF. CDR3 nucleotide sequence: TGTGCCAGTAGTCCCCGGGACAGCGACGGCGGGGAGCTGTTTTTT.

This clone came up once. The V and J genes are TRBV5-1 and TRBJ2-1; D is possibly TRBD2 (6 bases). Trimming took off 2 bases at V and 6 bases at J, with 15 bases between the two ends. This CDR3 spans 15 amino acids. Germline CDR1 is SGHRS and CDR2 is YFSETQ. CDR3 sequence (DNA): TGCGCCAGCAGCTTCGGAGGGCAGAATACCAATGAGCAGTTCTTC. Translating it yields CASSFGGQNTNEQFF.